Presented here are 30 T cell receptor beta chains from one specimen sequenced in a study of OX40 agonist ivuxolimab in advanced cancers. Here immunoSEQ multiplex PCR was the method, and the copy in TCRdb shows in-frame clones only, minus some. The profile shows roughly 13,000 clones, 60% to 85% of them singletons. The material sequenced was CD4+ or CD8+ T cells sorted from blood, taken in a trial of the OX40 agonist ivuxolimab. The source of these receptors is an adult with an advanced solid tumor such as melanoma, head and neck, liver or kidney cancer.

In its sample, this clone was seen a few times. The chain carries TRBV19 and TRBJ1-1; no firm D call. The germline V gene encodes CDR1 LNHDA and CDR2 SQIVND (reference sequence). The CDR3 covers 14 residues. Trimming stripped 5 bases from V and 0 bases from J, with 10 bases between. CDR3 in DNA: TGTGCCAGTAGTGTGTGGAACCTGAACACTGAAGCTTTCTTT. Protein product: CASSVWNLNTEAFF. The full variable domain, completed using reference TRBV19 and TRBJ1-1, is DGGITQSPKYLFRKEGQNVTLSCEQNLNHDAMYWYRQDPGQGLRLIYYSQIVNDFQKGDIAEGYSVSREKKESFPLTVTSAQKNPTAFYLCASSVWNLNTEAFFGQGTRLTVV.

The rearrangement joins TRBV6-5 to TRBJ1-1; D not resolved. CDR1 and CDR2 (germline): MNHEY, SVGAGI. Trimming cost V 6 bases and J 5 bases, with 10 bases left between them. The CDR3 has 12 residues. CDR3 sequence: CASRPRGTEAFF. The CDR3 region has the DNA TGTGCCAGCAGACCCCGTGGGACTGAAGCTTTCTTT.

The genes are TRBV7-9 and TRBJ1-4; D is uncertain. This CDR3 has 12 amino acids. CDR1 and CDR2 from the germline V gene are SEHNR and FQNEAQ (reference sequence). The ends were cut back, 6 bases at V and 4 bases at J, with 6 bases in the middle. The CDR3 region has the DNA TGTGCCAGCAGGGGGAGTAATGAAAAACTGTTTTTT. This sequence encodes CASRGSNEKLFF.

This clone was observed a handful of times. The CDR3 nucleotides are TGTGCCAGCAGTTCCCCGGGCCAGCATTTT. Its protein product is CASSSPGQHF. The J gene is TRBJ1-5, the V gene TRBV7-2; D gene ambiguous. Germline CDR1 is SGHTA and CDR2 is FQGNSA. Trimming took off 6 bases at V and 12 bases at J, with 9 bases between the two ends. The CDR3 length is 10 residues. Using reference TRBV7-2 and TRBJ1-5 for the parts outside the CDR3, the full variable domain is GAGVSQSPSNKVTEKGKDVELRCDPISGHTALYWYRQSLGQGLEFLIYFQGNSAPDKSGLPSDRFSAERTGGSVSTLTIQRTQQEDSAVYLCASSSPGQHFGDGTRLSIL.

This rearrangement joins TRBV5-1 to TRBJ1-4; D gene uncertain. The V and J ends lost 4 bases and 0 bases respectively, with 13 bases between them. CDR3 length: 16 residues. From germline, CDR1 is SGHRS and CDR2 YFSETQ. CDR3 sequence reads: CASSRGREATNEKLFF. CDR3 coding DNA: TGCGCCAGCAGCCGTGGGCGGGAAGCAACTAATGAAAAACTGTTTTTT.

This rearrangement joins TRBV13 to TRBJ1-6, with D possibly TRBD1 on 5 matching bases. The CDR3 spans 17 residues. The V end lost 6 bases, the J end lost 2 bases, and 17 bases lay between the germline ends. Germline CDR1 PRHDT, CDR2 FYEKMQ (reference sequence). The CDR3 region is CASSLRGKDAYNSPLHF. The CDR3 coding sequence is TGTGCCAGCAGTCTCCGGGGGAAGGACGCCTATAATTCACCCCTCCACTTT.

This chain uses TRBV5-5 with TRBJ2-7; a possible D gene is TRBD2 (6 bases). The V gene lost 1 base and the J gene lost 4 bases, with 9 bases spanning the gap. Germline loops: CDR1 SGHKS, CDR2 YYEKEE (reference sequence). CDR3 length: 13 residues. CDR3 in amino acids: CASSLFSGYEQYF. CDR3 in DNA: TGTGCCAGCAGCTTGTTCAGCGGGTACGAGCAGTACTTC. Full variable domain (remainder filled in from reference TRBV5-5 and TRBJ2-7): DAGVTQSPTHLIKTRGQQVTLRCSPISGHKSVSWYQQVLGQGPQFIFQYYEKEERGRGNFPDRFSARQFPNYSSELNVNALLLGDSALYLCASSLFSGYEQYFGPGTRLTVT.

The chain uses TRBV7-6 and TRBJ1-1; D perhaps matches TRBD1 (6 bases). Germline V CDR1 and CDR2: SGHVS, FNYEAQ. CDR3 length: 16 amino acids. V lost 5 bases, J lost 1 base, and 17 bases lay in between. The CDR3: CASSHAGGGANTEAFF. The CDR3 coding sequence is TGTGCCAGCAGCCACGCCGGGGGGGGCGCGAACACTGAAGCTTTCTTT.

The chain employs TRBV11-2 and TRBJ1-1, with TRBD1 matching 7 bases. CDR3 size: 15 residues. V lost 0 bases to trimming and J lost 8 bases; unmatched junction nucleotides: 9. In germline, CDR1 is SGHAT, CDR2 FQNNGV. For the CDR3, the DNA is TGTGCCAGCAGCTTAGATTGGGTACAGGGACAGGAAGCTTTCTTT. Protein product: CASSLDWVQGQEAFF.

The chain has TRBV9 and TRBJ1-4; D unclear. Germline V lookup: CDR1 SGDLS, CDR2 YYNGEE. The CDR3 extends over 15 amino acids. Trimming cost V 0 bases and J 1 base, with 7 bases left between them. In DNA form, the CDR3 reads TGTGCCAGCAGCGTAGGCTCGGGAACTAATGAAAAACTGTTTTTT. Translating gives CASSVGSGTNEKLFF.

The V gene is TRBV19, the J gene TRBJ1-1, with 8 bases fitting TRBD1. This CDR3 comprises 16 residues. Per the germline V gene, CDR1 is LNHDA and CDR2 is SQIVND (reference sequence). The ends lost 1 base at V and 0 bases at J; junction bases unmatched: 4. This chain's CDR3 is CASSIGRQGMNTEAFF. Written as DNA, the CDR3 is TGTGCCAGTAGTATAGGAAGACAGGGGATGAACACTGAAGCTTTCTTT.

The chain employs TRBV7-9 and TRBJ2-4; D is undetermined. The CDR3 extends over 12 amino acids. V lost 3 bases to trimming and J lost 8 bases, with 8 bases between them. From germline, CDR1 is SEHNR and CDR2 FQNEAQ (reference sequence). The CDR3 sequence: CASSFGRDIQYF. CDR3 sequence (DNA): TGTGCCAGCAGCTTCGGGCGTGACATTCAGTACTTC.

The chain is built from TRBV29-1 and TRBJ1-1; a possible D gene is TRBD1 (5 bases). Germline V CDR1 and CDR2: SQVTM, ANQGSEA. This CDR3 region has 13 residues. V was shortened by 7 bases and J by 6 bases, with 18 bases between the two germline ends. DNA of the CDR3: TGCAGCGCCGCCGGAGGCAGGGACCCTGAAGCTTTCTTT. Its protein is CSAAGGRDPEAFF.

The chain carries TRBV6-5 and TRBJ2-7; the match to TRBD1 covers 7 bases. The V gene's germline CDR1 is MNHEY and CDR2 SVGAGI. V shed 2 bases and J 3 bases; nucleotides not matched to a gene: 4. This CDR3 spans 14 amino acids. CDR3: CASSYGTVNYEQYF. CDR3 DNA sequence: TGTGCCAGCAGTTACGGGACAGTGAACTACGAGCAGTACTTC.

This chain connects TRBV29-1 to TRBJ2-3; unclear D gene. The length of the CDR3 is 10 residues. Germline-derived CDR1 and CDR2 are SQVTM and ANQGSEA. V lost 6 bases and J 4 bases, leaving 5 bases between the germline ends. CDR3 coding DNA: TGCAGCGTGCAGGCAGATACGCAGTATTTT. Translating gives CSVQADTQYF.

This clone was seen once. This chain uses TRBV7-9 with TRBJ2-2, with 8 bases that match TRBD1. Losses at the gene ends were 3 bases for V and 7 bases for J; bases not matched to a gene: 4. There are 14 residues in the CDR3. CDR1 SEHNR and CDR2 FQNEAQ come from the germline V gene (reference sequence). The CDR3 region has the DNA TGTGCCAGCAGCTTCACCGGGACAGGCGGGGAGCTGTTTTTT. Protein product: CASSFTGTGGELFF. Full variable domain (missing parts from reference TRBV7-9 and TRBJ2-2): DTGVSQNPRHKITKRGQNVTFRCDPISEHNRLYWYRQTLGQGPEFLTYFQNEAQLEKSRLLSDRFSAERPKGSFSTLEIQRTEQGDSAMYLCASSFTGTGGELFFGEGSRLTVL.

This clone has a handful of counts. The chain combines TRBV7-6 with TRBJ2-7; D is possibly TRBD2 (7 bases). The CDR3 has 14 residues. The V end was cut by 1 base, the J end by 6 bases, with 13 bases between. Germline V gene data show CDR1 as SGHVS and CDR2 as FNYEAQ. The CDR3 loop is CASSLVGGAVEQYF. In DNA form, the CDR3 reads TGTGCCAGCAGCTTAGTGGGGGGGGCGGTCGAGCAGTACTTC.

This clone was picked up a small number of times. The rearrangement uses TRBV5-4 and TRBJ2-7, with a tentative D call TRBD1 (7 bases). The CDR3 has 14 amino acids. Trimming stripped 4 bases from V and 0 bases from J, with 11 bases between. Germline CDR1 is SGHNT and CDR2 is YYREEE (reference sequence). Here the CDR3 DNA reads TGTGCCAGCAGCCGGGGGACAGCCTCCTACGAGCAGTACTTC. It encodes CASSRGTASYEQYF.

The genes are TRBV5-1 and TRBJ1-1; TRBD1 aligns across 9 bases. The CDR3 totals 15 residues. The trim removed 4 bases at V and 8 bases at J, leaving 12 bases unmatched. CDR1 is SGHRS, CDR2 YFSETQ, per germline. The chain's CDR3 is CASSASGTGYLEAFF. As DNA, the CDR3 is TGCGCCAGCAGCGCATCCGGGACAGGGTATTTGGAAGCTTTCTTT. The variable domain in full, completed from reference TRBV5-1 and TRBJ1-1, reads KAGVTQTPRYLIKTRGQQVTLSCSPISGHRSVSWYQQTPGQGLQFLFEYFSETQRNKGNFPGRFSGRQFSNSRSEMNVSTLELGDSALYLCASSASGTGYLEAFFGQGTRLTVV.

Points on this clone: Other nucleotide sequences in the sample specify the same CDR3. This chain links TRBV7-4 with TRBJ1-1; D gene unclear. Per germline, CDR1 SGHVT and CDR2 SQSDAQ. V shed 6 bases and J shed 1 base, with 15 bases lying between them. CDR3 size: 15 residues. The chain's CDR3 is CASSFSAVGNTEAFF. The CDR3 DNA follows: TGTGCCAGCAGTTTTTCAGCAGTGGGGAACACTGAAGCTTTCTTT.

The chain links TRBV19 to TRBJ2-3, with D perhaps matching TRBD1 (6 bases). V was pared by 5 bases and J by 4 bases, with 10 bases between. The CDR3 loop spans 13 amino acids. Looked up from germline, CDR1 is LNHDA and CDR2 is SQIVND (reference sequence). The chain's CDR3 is CASSLQGADTQYF. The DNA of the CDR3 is TGTGCCAGTAGTTTACAGGGCGCAGATACGCAGTATTTT.

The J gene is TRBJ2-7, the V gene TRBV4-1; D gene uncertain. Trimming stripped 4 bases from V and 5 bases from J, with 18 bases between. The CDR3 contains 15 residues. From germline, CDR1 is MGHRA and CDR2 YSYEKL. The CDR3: CASSLSPGRHHEQYF. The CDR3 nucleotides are TGCGCCAGCAGCCTCAGCCCAGGCAGACACCACGAGCAGTACTTC.

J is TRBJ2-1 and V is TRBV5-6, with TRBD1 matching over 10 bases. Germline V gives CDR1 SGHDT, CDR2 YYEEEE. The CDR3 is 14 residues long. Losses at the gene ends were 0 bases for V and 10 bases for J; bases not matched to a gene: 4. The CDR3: CASSLGQGAQEQFF. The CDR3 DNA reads TGTGCCAGCAGCTTGGGACAGGGGGCGCAAGAGCAGTTCTTC. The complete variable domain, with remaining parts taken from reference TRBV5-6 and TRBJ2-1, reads DAGVTQSPTHLIKTRGQQVTLRCSPKSGHDTVSWYQQALGQGPQFIFQYYEEEERQRGNFPDRFSGHQFPNYSSELNVNALLLGDSALYLCASSLGQGAQEQFFGPGTRLTVL.

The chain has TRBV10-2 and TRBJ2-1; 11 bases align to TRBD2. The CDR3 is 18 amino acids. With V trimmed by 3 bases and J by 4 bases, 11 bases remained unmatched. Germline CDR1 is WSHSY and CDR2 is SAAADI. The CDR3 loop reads CASSEVGTSGRKYNEQFF. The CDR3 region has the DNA TGCGCCAGCAGTGAAGTTGGGACTAGCGGTAGAAAGTACAATGAGCAGTTCTTC.

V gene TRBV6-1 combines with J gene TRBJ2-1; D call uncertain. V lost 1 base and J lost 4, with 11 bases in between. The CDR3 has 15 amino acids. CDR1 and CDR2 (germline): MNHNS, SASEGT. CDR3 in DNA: TGTGCCAGCAGTGAAGGGCTAGAAATGTACAATGAGCAGTTCTTC. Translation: CASSEGLEMYNEQFF.

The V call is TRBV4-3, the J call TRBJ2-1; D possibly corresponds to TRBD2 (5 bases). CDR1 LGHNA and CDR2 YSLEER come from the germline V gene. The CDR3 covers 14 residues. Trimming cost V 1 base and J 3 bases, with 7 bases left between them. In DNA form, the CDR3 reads TGCGCCAGCAGCCAAGGAGGGTTCTACAATGAGCAGTTCTTC. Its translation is CASSQGGFYNEQFF.

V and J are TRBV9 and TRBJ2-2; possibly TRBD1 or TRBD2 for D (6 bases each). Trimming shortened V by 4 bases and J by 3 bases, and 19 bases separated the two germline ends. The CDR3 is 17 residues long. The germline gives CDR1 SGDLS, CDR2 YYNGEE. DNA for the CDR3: TGTGCCAGCAGCCCTAGGGGGGACCCCGGCGACACCGGGGAGCTGTTTTTT. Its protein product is CASSPRGDPGDTGELFF.

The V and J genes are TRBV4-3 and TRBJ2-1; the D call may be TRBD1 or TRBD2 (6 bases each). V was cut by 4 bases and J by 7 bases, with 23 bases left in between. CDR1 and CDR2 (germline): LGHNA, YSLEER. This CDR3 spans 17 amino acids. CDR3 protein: CASSPYPRGEGLNEQFF. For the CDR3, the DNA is TGCGCCAGCAGCCCGTACCCTAGGGGGGAAGGGTTGAATGAGCAGTTCTTC.

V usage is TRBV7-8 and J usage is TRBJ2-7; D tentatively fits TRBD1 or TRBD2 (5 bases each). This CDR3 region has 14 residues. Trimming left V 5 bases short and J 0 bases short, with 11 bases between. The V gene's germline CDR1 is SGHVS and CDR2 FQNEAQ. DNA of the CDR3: TGTGCCAGCAGCGCTGGGACGGTCTCCTACGAGCAGTACTTC. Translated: CASSAGTVSYEQYF.

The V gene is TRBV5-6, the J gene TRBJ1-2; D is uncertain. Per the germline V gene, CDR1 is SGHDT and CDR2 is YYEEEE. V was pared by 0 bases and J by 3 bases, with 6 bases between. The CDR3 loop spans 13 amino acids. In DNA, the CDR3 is TGTGCCAGCAGCTTGGAGGGAGACTATGGCTACACCTTC. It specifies CASSLEGDYGYTF.